The next 30 T cell receptor beta chains were all read from a single sample in a study of blood T cell repertoires in COVID-19. The repertoire was sequenced with immunoSEQ multiplex PCR; TCRdb's copy has only in-frame clones and lacks some. In the table there are approximately 150,000 clones, over 70% of which are singletons. The sequenced sample consisted of peripheral blood. The receptors shown here come from a woman in her 50s with acute or convalescent COVID-19.

V is TRBV6-6 and J is TRBJ2-1; D is unresolved. The CDR3 runs to 13 residues. Trimming took 7 bases from V and 9 from J, leaving 16 bases between them. The germline V gene encodes CDR1 MNHNY and CDR2 SVGAGI (reference sequence). CDR3 in DNA: TGTGCCAGCACCACCCGCCCCTCGGGTGAGCAGTTCTTC. It is translated as CASTTRPSGEQFF.

V is TRBV7-3 and J is TRBJ1-2; D unclear. V was clipped by 2 bases and J by 7 bases, with 11 bases between them. Germline CDR1 is SGHTA and CDR2 is FQGTGA. This CDR3 has 13 residues. CDR3 sequence reads: CASSLSSGRGYTF. The DNA for the CDR3 is TGTGCCAGCAGCTTATCGTCGGGTCGTGGCTACACCTTC.

J is TRBJ1-1 and V is TRBV7-2, with D possibly matching TRBD1 (5 bases). Germline V CDR1 and CDR2: SGHTA, FQGNSA. The CDR3 runs 19 residues. Trimming left V 1 base short and J 4 bases short, with 25 bases between. The CDR3 bases are TGTGCCAGCAGCTTAGAGTTTAGGGCAGGGACTCGTGGAGGCACTGAAGCTTTCTTT. As protein: CASSLEFRAGTRGGTEAFF.

The rearrangement uses TRBV19 and TRBJ2-7; D is uncertain. CDR3 size: 15 residues. V was pared by 1 base and J by 0 bases, with 10 bases between. The germline V gene encodes CDR1 LNHDA and CDR2 SQIVND (reference sequence). CDR3 sequence reads: CASSIGNRGSYEQYF. CDR3 sequence (DNA): TGTGCCAGTAGTATAGGGAATCGAGGCTCCTACGAGCAGTACTTC. The variable domain in full, completed from reference TRBV19 and TRBJ2-7, reads DGGITQSPKYLFRKEGQNVTLSCEQNLNHDAMYWYRQDPGQGLRLIYYSQIVNDFQKGDIAEGYSVSREKKESFPLTVTSAQKNPTAFYLCASSIGNRGSYEQYFGPGTRLTVT.

A few counts support this clone. The V and J genes are TRBV5-3 and TRBJ2-2; the match to TRBD2 covers 10 bases. TRBV5-3 is annotated as an ORF whose role is uncertain. The CDR3 covers 18 residues. Germline trimming cut 0 bases from V and 3 bases from J; bases unmatched to any gene: 8. The CDR3, as DNA: TGTGCCAGAAGCTTGGACGATGCTAGCGGGAGTGACACCGGGGAGCTGTTTTTT. The encoded protein is CARSLDDASGSDTGELFF.

The chain employs TRBV24-1 and TRBJ1-2; no clear D. Germline V gene lookup returns CDR1 KGHDR and CDR2 SFDVKD. The CDR3 contains 14 residues. V was clipped by 3 bases and J by 2 bases, with 9 bases between them. In DNA, the CDR3 is TGTGCCACCAGTGATCCCCCGGGGAACTATGGCTACACCTTC. This gives the protein CATSDPPGNYGYTF.

This clone was found a few times. V is TRBV20-1 and J is TRBJ1-6; D call uncertain. V lost 3 bases and J lost 8, with 11 bases in between. The CDR3 consists of 13 residues. Germline CDR1 is DFQATT and CDR2 is SNEGSKA (reference sequence). CDR3 sequence: CSASMGDHSPLHF. The CDR3 region has the DNA TGCAGTGCTAGTATGGGAGACCATTCACCCCTCCACTTT.

CDR3 sequence: CASSSAGQGVNTIYF. The CDR3 region has the DNA TGTGCCAGCAGCTCCGCGGGACAGGGGGTAAACACCATATATTTT. This sequence joins TRBV13 and TRBJ1-3; 11 nucleotides align to TRBD1. Germline CDR1 reads PRHDT; CDR2 reads FYEKMQ (reference sequence). After removal of 4 bases from V and 6 bases from J, the junction contained 5 bases not matched to a gene. CDR3 length: 15 residues. The full variable domain, completed using reference TRBV13 and TRBJ1-3, is AAGVIQSPRHLIKEKRETATLKCYPIPRHDTVYWYQQGPGQDPQFLISFYEKMQSDKGSIPDRFSAQQFSDYHSELNMSSLELGDSALYFCASSSAGQGVNTIYFGEGSWLTVV.

This clone was picked up one time. The chain recombines TRBV19 with TRBJ2-5, with 8 bases that match TRBD1. Germline assignment: CDR1 LNHDA and CDR2 SQIVND (reference sequence). This CDR3 has 15 amino acids. The ends lost 1 base at V and 4 bases at J; junction bases unmatched: 5. The CDR3 DNA sequence: TGTGCCAGTAGTATAGCTACAGACAGGGGAGAGACCCAGTACTTC. This gives the protein CASSIATDRGETQYF.

The chain carries TRBV11-2 and TRBJ1-1; 7 positions match TRBD1. Germline CDR1 reads SGHAT; CDR2 reads FQNNGV. After removal of 5 bases from V and 1 base from J, the junction contained 4 bases not matched to a gene. The CDR3 length is 14 residues. The chain's CDR3 is CASSPGQTNTEAFF. As DNA, the CDR3 is TGTGCCAGCAGCCCGGGACAGACGAACACTGAAGCTTTCTTT.

The gene calls are TRBV18 and TRBJ1-2; 9 bases are a match to TRBD1. Trimming removed 1 base from V and 10 bases from J; junction bases left unmatched: 13. Germline CDR1 KGHSH, CDR2 LQKENI. This CDR3 region has 16 residues. In nucleotides, the CDR3 is TGTGCCAGCTCACCACGAACCGGGACAGGGCCCTGGGACTACACCTTC. Translated, it gives CASSPRTGTGPWDYTF. Full variable domain (rest looked up from reference TRBV18 and TRBJ1-2): NAGVMQNPRHLVRRRGQEARLRCSPMKGHSHVYWYRQLPEEGLKFMVYLQKENIIDESGMPKERFSAEFPKEGPSILRIQQVVRGDSAAYFCASSPRTGTGPWDYTFGSGTRLTVV.

V is TRBV6-5 and J is TRBJ2-7; D gene uncertain. The V end was cut by 2 bases, the J end by 7 bases, with 15 bases between. The CDR3 covers 14 residues. Germline-derived CDR1 and CDR2 are MNHEY and SVGAGI. CDR3 coding DNA: TGTGCCAGCAGTTACAGTTTCCTACGAGCGGAGCAGTACTTC. Translation: CASSYSFLRAEQYF.

The V and J genes are TRBV7-9 and TRBJ1-4; the D is unclear. V lost 5 bases and J 0 bases, leaving 10 bases between the germline ends. The CDR3 loop spans 15 amino acids. Germline lookup yields CDR1 SEHNR and CDR2 FQNEAQ (reference sequence). The CDR3 loop reads CASSARTTTNEKLFF. The CDR3 bases are TGTGCCAGCAGCGCAAGGACTACAACTAATGAAAAACTGTTTTTT.

V and J are TRBV3-1 (or the pseudogene TRBV3-2) and TRBJ2-7; D unresolved. This CDR3 contains 13 residues. Germline loops: CDR1 LGHDT, CDR2 YNNKEL (reference sequence). The V end lost 1 base, the J end lost 6 bases, and 10 bases lay between the germline ends. This CDR3 reads CASSQGGTLEQYF. The CDR3 DNA reads TGTGCCAGCAGCCAAGGCGGCACGCTCGAGCAGTACTTC.

V usage is TRBV19 and J usage is TRBJ2-3; 14 bases fit TRBD2. Germline V gene sequence: CDR1 LNHDA, CDR2 SQIVND (reference sequence). CDR3 length equals 16 residues. Germline trimming cut 6 bases from V and 4 bases from J; bases unmatched to any gene: 6. The CDR3 sequence: CASRRLAGGFPDTQYF. The CDR3 DNA reads TGTGCCAGTAGAAGACTAGCGGGAGGGTTCCCAGATACGCAGTATTTT.

V is TRBV19 and J is TRBJ2-1; TRBD2 aligns across 10 bases. This CDR3 region has 14 residues. Trimming at V came to 9 bases and at J to 4 bases, leaving 6 bases not matched to a gene. The germline V gene encodes CDR1 LNHDA and CDR2 SQIVND (reference sequence). CDR3 bases: TGTGCCAGGGGGCTAGCGGGGGTGTACAATGAGCAGTTCTTC. This gives the protein CARGLAGVYNEQFF.

The chain is built from TRBV29-1 and TRBJ1-5, with TRBD1 as a possible D gene (6 bases). This CDR3 has 14 residues. CDR1 SQVTM and CDR2 ANQGSEA come from the germline V gene. V lost 5 bases and J 6 bases, leaving 17 bases between the germline ends. CDR3 amino acids: CSVSQGYGVQPQHF. CDR3 in DNA: TGCAGCGTTTCCCAGGGGTATGGGGTTCAGCCCCAGCATTTT.

V usage is TRBV27 and J usage is TRBJ1-2; 11 bases are shared with TRBD1. This CDR3 is 15 amino acids long. V was pared by 2 bases and J by 3 bases, with 2 bases of the junction left unmatched. Germline CDR1 is MNHEY and CDR2 is SMNVEV (reference sequence). CDR3 sequence: CASSLGTGGYYGYTF. CDR3 DNA sequence: TGTGCCAGCAGTTTAGGGACAGGGGGGTACTATGGCTACACCTTC.

V and J are TRBV10-3 and TRBJ2-7; TRBD2 might be the D (6 bases). Germline V gives CDR1 ENHRY, CDR2 SYGVKD. The CDR3 loop spans 11 amino acids. Trimming took 5 bases from V and 9 from J, leaving 11 bases between them. CDR3 amino acids: CAISTQGGQYF. CDR3 nucleotides: TGTGCCATCAGTACTCAGGGAGGGCAGTACTTC.

The chain links TRBV5-4 to TRBJ2-2; D may be TRBD1 (6 bases). The CDR3 has 15 residues. Germline V gives CDR1 SGHNT, CDR2 YYREEE (reference sequence). The V and J ends lost 4 bases and 6 bases respectively, with 16 bases between them. The CDR3 nucleotides read TGTGCCAGCAGCCCAGGACAGTCGCTACCCGGGGAGCTGTTTTTT. It codes for CASSPGQSLPGELFF.

The chain joins TRBV9 to TRBJ2-1; the D gene is possibly TRBD2 (5 bases). The V gene lost 4 bases and the J gene lost 0 bases, with 11 bases spanning the gap. The CDR3 covers 15 residues. CDR1 SGDLS and CDR2 YYNGEE come from the germline V gene. CDR3 amino acids: CASSPDSSSYNEQFF. CDR3 bases: TGTGCCAGCAGCCCGGACTCGAGCTCCTACAATGAGCAGTTCTTC.

The chain has TRBV10-3 and TRBJ2-2; 9 nucleotides line up with TRBD1. V lost 8 bases, J lost 3 bases, and 7 bases stayed unmatched. Germline V gene data show CDR1 as ENHRY and CDR2 as SYGVKD. CDR3 length: 15 residues. CDR3 DNA: TGTGCCATCGCCTCGGGACAGGGTGACACCGGGGAGCTGTTTTTT. Its protein is CAIASGQGDTGELFF.

V is TRBV28 and J is TRBJ1-1; possible D gene TRBD1, 5 bases. Germline-derived CDR1 and CDR2 are MDHEN and SYDVKM. The CDR3 loop spans 14 amino acids. With 5 bases removed from V and 3 bases from J, the gap between germline ends came to 13 bases. The CDR3 DNA reads as TGTGCCAGCAGTCTCTGGGGGGGGGACACTGAAGCTTTCTTT. This encodes CASSLWGGDTEAFF.

J is TRBJ1-5 and V is TRBV19; D remains ambiguous. CDR3 size: 13 residues. Germline CDR1 reads LNHDA; CDR2 reads SQIVND (reference sequence). Trimming pared 10 bases from V and 3 bases from J, leaving 13 bases between. In DNA form, the CDR3 reads TGTGCCACTTCCTCTACAGTCAATCAGCCCCAGCATTTT. This encodes CATSSTVNQPQHF.

This rearrangement joins TRBV6-1 to TRBJ1-1; D perhaps matches TRBD1 (5 bases). V was shortened by 0 bases and J by 11 bases, with 13 bases between the two germline ends. CDR3 length: 13 amino acids. In germline, CDR1 is MNHNS, CDR2 SASEGT. The CDR3 sequence: CASSEARQGSAFF. CDR3 in DNA: TGTGCCAGCAGTGAAGCCCGTCAGGGTTCGGCTTTCTTT.

The chain has TRBV6-5 and TRBJ2-7; the match to TRBD2 covers 10 bases. The CDR3 runs to 14 residues. V gave up 6 bases and J gave up 0 bases; unmatched junction bases: 2. CDR1 and CDR2 (germline): MNHEY, SVGAGI. DNA for the CDR3: TGTGCCAGCAGCTGGACTAGCGGCTCCTACGAGCAGTACTTC. This sequence encodes CASSWTSGSYEQYF.

Concerning this clone itself: Germline is not matched at one junction end, which may reflect a read error. V and J are TRBV6-5 and TRBJ1-2; maybe TRBD1 (6 bases). CDR1 MNHEY and CDR2 SVGAGI come from the germline V gene. The CDR3 has 15 residues. In DNA form, the CDR3 reads TGTGCCAGCAGAAAACAGGGACTACTTCATCCCGATACGATCTTC. Its translation is CASRKQGLLHPDTIF.

This sequence joins TRBV7-9 and TRBJ2-7; 8 bases are shared with TRBD1. The CDR3 sequence is 15 residues long. CDR1 SEHNR and CDR2 FQNEAQ come from the germline V gene (reference sequence). Trimming took 3 bases from V and 2 from J; bases not matched to a gene: 6. The CDR3: CASSFPGQGTYEQYF. In DNA, the CDR3 is TGTGCCAGCAGCTTTCCCGGACAGGGCACCTACGAGCAGTACTTC. Combining the CDR3 with reference TRBV7-9 and TRBJ2-7 gives the whole variable domain DTGVSQNPRHKITKRGQNVTFRCDPISEHNRLYWYRQTLGQGPEFLTYFQNEAQLEKSRLLSDRFSAERPKGSFSTLEIQRTEQGDSAMYLCASSFPGQGTYEQYFGPGTRLTVT.

The chain has TRBV5-4 and TRBJ1-2; no clear D gene. Germline V gives CDR1 SGHNT, CDR2 YYREEE (reference sequence). Trimming removed 6 bases at V and 3 bases at J, with 21 bases between. This CDR3 contains 16 residues. CDR3 residues: CASTTALRVVDYGYTF. The CDR3 nucleotides are TGTGCCAGCACCACCGCCCTGCGGGTCGTTGACTATGGCTACACCTTC.

The gene calls are TRBV2 and TRBJ2-7; TRBD2 might be the D (5 bases). The CDR3 contains 16 residues. The V gene's germline CDR1 is SNHLY and CDR2 FYNNEI. The V end was cut by 8 bases, the J end by 3 bases, with 23 bases between. CDR3: CASQLSRGFPFYEQYF. The DNA of the CDR3 is TGTGCCAGCCAATTATCCCGGGGATTCCCCTTCTACGAGCAGTACTTC.